Presented here are 29 T cell receptor beta chains from one specimen sequenced in a study of CXCR3-negative and CXCR3-positive naive CD8 T cells. Findings and caveats of the study: Naive cells that were CXCR3-positive had more hydrophobic TRB CDR3s (compared with CXCR3-negative naive cells).

cDNA libraries for TRB were generated by 5' RACE incorporating UMI labels. TCRdb reprocessed the 5' RACE reads, keeping one entry per CDR3 protein, no DNA. The sample has tens of thousands of distinct CDR3 sequences, and its top ten clones hold around 0.62%. No cognate antigen is known for these TCRs. Sequenced sample: naive CXCR3+ CD8+ T cells from blood. Subset specified: CD45RO-CCR7+CD27+CD95- naive CD8+ T cells expressing CXCR3 (TNR3+). Receptors were obtained from a human donor in good health. Some clones in this sample may be carry-over from other donors' samples.

The chain joins TRBV5-5 to TRBJ2-1; TCRdb gives TRBD1 as the D gene, but with no DNA this cannot be confirmed. In germline, CDR1 is SGHKS, CDR2 YYEKEE (reference sequence). This CDR3 spans 12 amino acids. The CDR3 here is CASTLQGDEQFF.

This rearrangement joins TRBV5-1 to TRBJ2-5; without DNA, the TCRdb call of TRBD2 cannot be checked. Germline loops: CDR1 SGHRS, CDR2 YFSETQ. The CDR3 contains 19 residues. The CDR3 reads CASSLFKGVERRKAETQYF.

The V and J genes are TRBV28 and TRBJ2-7; there is no DNA to check the TCRdb D call of TRBD1. Germline CDR1 reads MDHEN; CDR2 reads SYDVKM. The CDR3 consists of 14 residues. The CDR3 here is CASSMRQGANEQYF.

The chain joins TRBV12-3 or TRBV12-4 to TRBJ1-4. The CDR3 contains 13 residues. This chain's CDR3 is CASSLLPNEKLFF.

V is TRBV11-2 and J is TRBJ2-7. CDR3 size: 14 residues. CDR1 SGHAT and CDR2 FQNNGV come from the germline V gene. The CDR3: CASSLDSGPYEQYF.

V usage is TRBV4-1 and J usage is TRBJ1-2; TCRdb's D gene call, TRBD1, goes unchecked for lack of DNA. The CDR3 length is 16 residues. Germline lookup yields CDR1 MGHRA and CDR2 YSYEKL. The CDR3 region is CASSQETGGFGYGYTF.

The chain combines TRBV6-5 with TRBJ1-2. The CDR3 runs to 13 residues. Germline assignment: CDR1 MNHEY and CDR2 SVGAGI. The CDR3 sequence: CASSYSLRGGYTF.

This rearrangement joins TRBV5-5 to TRBJ2-6. The CDR3 contains 15 residues. Looked up from germline, CDR1 is SGHKS and CDR2 is YYEKEE (reference sequence). The CDR3 sequence: CASSLSVSGANVLTF.

The CDR3 reads CASSQTSSTDYEQYF. This chain links TRBV4-1 with TRBJ2-7; absent DNA, TCRdb's TRBD2 call cannot be checked. Germline CDR1 reads MGHRA; CDR2 reads YSYEKL. This CDR3 comprises 15 residues.

The chain recombines TRBV15 with TRBJ2-2; TCRdb designates TRBD2, a call that cannot be tested without DNA. The germline V gene encodes CDR1 LNHNV and CDR2 YYDKDF (reference sequence). This CDR3 spans 20 amino acids. The CDR3 is CATSRKIPQYWTSNTGELFF.

V is TRBV10-3 and J is TRBJ2-2; TCRdb outputs TRBD2, but without DNA this stays unchecked. The germline V gene has CDR1 ENHRY and CDR2 SYGVKD. The CDR3 loop spans 13 amino acids. CDR3 in amino acids: CATLAGGSGELFF.

The V gene is TRBV12-3 or TRBV12-4, the J gene TRBJ2-7; with no DNA, the TCRdb D assignment of TRBD1 cannot be verified. This CDR3 region has 14 residues. CDR3 amino acids: CASSQTPDFYEQYF.

V gene TRBV6-2 or TRBV6-3 combines with J gene TRBJ2-7; TCRdb's D call, TRBD2, is unchecked because there is no DNA. The CDR3 has 13 amino acids. Germline-derived CDR1 and CDR2 are MNHEY and SVGEGT. CDR3 region: CASSYRRDYEQYF.

The rearrangement links TRBV6-5 to TRBJ2-1. CDR3 length: 13 residues. Germline CDR1 is MNHEY and CDR2 is SVGAGI. This CDR3 is CASSYRPNNEQFF.

The CDR3 reads CASIPDRAGANVLTF. This sequence joins TRBV19 and TRBJ2-6; TCRdb indicates TRBD1, and absent DNA this call remains unverified. Germline V gene sequence: CDR1 LNHDA, CDR2 SQIVND (reference sequence). This CDR3 is built from 15 residues. The complete variable domain, with remaining parts taken from reference TRBV19 and TRBJ2-6, reads DGGITQSPKYLFRKEGQNVTLSCEQNLNHDAMYWYRQDPGQGLRLIYYSQIVNDFQKGDIAEGYSVSREKKESFPLTVTSAQKNPTAFYLCASIPDRAGANVLTFGAGSRLTVL.

CDR3 in amino acids: CATSRVRGLRNNQPQHF. The chain joins TRBV15 to TRBJ1-5; without DNA, the TCRdb call of TRBD1 cannot be checked. The CDR3 runs to 17 residues. Germline V gene data show CDR1 as LNHNV and CDR2 as YYDKDF (reference sequence).

The chain joins TRBV6-2 or TRBV6-3 to TRBJ2-7; there is no DNA to check the TCRdb D call of TRBD2. CDR3 length: 15 residues. From germline, CDR1 is MNHEY and CDR2 SVGEGT. The CDR3 is CASRGGNSSSYEQYF.

The J gene is TRBJ2-1, the V gene TRBV7-2. Germline loops: CDR1 SGHTA, CDR2 FQGNSA. This CDR3 spans 14 amino acids. The CDR3 sequence is CASSLDSSYNEQFF.

The V gene is TRBV3-1, the J gene TRBJ2-7; the TRBD1 assignment by TCRdb is unverifiable without DNA. This CDR3 comprises 14 residues. Germline lookup yields CDR1 LGHDT and CDR2 YNNKEL (reference sequence). The chain's CDR3 is CASSPGTGNYEQYF.

The chain couples TRBV7-4 to TRBJ2-3; TCRdb calls TRBD1, which cannot be checked without DNA. The CDR3 loop spans 15 amino acids. Germline values: CDR1 SGHVT, CDR2 SQSDAQ. This CDR3 is CASSPTVGQGDTQYF.

V gene TRBV24-1 combines with J gene TRBJ2-2; TCRdb reports TRBD2, a call that lacks DNA to check it against. Per the germline V gene, CDR1 is KGHDR and CDR2 is SFDVKD. CDR3 length equals 14 residues. The chain's CDR3 is CATSDSGGTGELFF.

J is TRBJ2-1 and V is TRBV7-9; the D call of TRBD2 rests on TCRdb alone, since no DNA is present to check it. CDR3 length: 13 amino acids. Germline assignment: CDR1 SEHNR and CDR2 FQNEAQ (reference sequence). The CDR3 region is CASTQSTSPEQFF.

The chain's CDR3 is CSVETDAGGHVDEQYF. V gene TRBV29-1 combines with J gene TRBJ2-7; TCRdb proposes TRBD2, but this gene call is untestable without DNA. Germline assignment: CDR1 SQVTM and CDR2 ANQGSEA. This CDR3 has 16 amino acids.

The chain recombines TRBV6-6 with TRBJ2-1; TCRdb selects TRBD1, and the lack of DNA leaves this call unchecked. CDR3 length: 16 residues. Germline CDR1 MNHNY, CDR2 SVGAGI (reference sequence). This CDR3 is CASSYSLGGGSNEQFF.

The chain links TRBV6-2 or TRBV6-3 to TRBJ1-1. Germline V gene data show CDR1 as MNHEY and CDR2 as SVGEGT. CDR3 length: 14 residues. This CDR3 is CASSHPGMNTEAFF.

The chain joins TRBV6-5 to TRBJ2-6; TCRdb lists TRBD2, though no DNA is available to test this call. The CDR3 has 19 residues. Germline V CDR1 and CDR2: MNHEY, SVGAGI. The CDR3 loop reads CASRPGLAGGPAGANVLTF.

The chain employs TRBV7-9 and TRBJ2-5. Germline CDR1 reads SEHNR; CDR2 reads FQNEAQ (reference sequence). CDR3 size: 13 residues. CDR3: CASSLETEETQYF.

The V gene is TRBV5-6, the J gene TRBJ2-7; TCRdb returns TRBD1, unconfirmable since there is no DNA. CDR3 length: 15 amino acids. Germline values: CDR1 SGHDT, CDR2 YYEEEE. CDR3: CASSPVGQGTYEQYF.

The V call is TRBV7-3, the J call TRBJ2-1; as DNA is missing, the TRBD2 call by TCRdb cannot be tested. CDR1 SGHTA and CDR2 FQGTGA come from the germline V gene. The CDR3 covers 14 residues. The CDR3 loop reads CASSDGTSGAEQFF.